The 23 T cell receptor beta chains reported below all come from one sample, sequenced in a study of cytomegalovirus exposure and HLA in healthy donors. PCR involved 60 Vbeta and 13 Jbeta primers. Sequencing was performed with immunoSEQ multiplex PCR; in TCRdb, only in-frame clones are kept and a portion is missing. The sample comprises some 190,000 clones, about 83% of which are singletons, and 1.7% rests with the top ten. What was sequenced was PBMCs. The receptors come from a man aged 35 to 55 in good health and CMV-seropositive.

This clone appeared a few times. The chain has TRBV28 and TRBJ1-2; perhaps TRBD1 as D (5 bases). V was shortened by 6 bases and J by 2 bases, with 13 bases between the two germline ends. CDR1 is MDHEN, CDR2 SYDVKM, per germline. The CDR3 spans 14 residues. The CDR3, as DNA: TGTGCCAGCAGCCCAACAGGATTCAACTATGGCTACACCTTC. This encodes CASSPTGFNYGYTF.

The V gene is TRBV11-1, the J gene TRBJ2-5; D unclear. The germline V and J ends were trimmed by 1 base and 1 base, with 10 bases remaining between them. The CDR3 contains 15 residues. Germline values: CDR1 SGHAT, CDR2 FQDESV (reference sequence). In DNA form, the CDR3 reads TGTGCCAGCAGCTTAGAAGGTAGCCCCCAAGAGACCCAGTACTTC. It translates to CASSLEGSPQETQYF. The full variable domain, in which reference TRBV11-1 and TRBJ2-5 provide the parts outside the CDR3, is EAEVAQSPRYKITEKSQAVAFWCDPISGHATLYWYRQILGQGPELLVQFQDESVVDDSQLPKDRFSAERLKGVDSTLKIQPAELGDSAMYLCASSLEGSPQETQYFGPGTRLLVL.

The chain links TRBV2 to TRBJ1-1; TRBD1 matches 9 bases. With V trimmed by 8 bases and J by 1 base, 2 bases remained unmatched. Germline values: CDR1 SNHLY, CDR2 FYNNEI. The CDR3 spans 13 residues. In nucleotides, the CDR3 is TGTGCCAGCGGGGGACAGGGGAACACTGAAGCTTTCTTT. Translated, it gives CASGGQGNTEAFF.

This clone was seen a few times. The CDR3 reads CASSQDTQGTYGYTF. DNA for the CDR3: TGTGCCAGCAGCCAAGATACACAGGGGACCTATGGCTACACCTTC. V gene TRBV4-2 combines with J gene TRBJ1-2; 7 bases are shared with TRBD1. The CDR3 is 15 residues long. CDR1 and CDR2 from the germline V gene are LGHNA and YNFKEQ. The J segment lost 4 bases and the V segment lost 0 bases, leaving 5 bases of the junction unmatched.

The rearrangement uses TRBV7-2 and TRBJ1-1; unclear D gene. Trimming pared 2 bases from V and 1 base from J, leaving 5 bases between. Germline V CDR1 and CDR2: SGHTA, FQGNSA. The CDR3 is 13 residues long. Here the CDR3 DNA reads TGTGCCAGCAGCTTACAAGCGAACACTGAAGCTTTCTTT. Protein product: CASSLQANTEAFF.

This chain joins TRBV14 and TRBJ1-2; 7 bases align to TRBD1. This CDR3 is 15 amino acids long. Unmatched junction bases numbered 8, after V lost 4 bases and J lost 3 bases. CDR1 is SGHDN, CDR2 FVKESK, per germline. The CDR3 here is CASSLIGQDYYGYTF. In nucleotides, the CDR3 is TGTGCCAGCAGCCTTATAGGACAGGATTACTATGGCTACACCTTC.

This clone appeared a single time. The V and J genes are TRBV5-1 and TRBJ2-1; D uncertain. CDR1 SGHRS and CDR2 YFSETQ come from the germline V gene. V shed 1 base and J shed 5 bases, with 4 bases lying between them. The CDR3 totals 12 residues. In DNA form, the CDR3 reads TGCGCCAGCAGCTTGCAGGACAATGAGCAGTTCTTC. It codes for CASSLQDNEQFF.

This rearrangement joins TRBV2 to TRBJ1-4, with TRBD1 matching 7 bases. Germline V gene sequence: CDR1 SNHLY, CDR2 FYNNEI. The CDR3 is 14 amino acids. Germline trimming cut 8 bases from V and 4 bases from J; bases unmatched to any gene: 7. The CDR3 loop reads CASLAGTDNEKLFF. The CDR3 DNA reads TGTGCCAGCTTAGCGGGGACAGATAATGAAAAACTGTTTTTT.

The V and J genes are TRBV6-1 and TRBJ2-2, with 7 bases identical to TRBD1. The CDR3 extends over 15 amino acids. The J segment lost 4 bases and the V segment lost 4 bases, leaving 6 bases of the junction unmatched. Germline CDR1 MNHNS, CDR2 SASEGT. DNA for the CDR3: TGTGCCAGCAGTGTGCGGGCAGGGGGCACCGGGGAGCTGTTTTTT. This gives the protein CASSVRAGGTGELFF.

The chain joins TRBV29-1 to TRBJ1-4; no firm D call. V gave up 5 bases and J gave up 4 bases, with 11 bases separating them. The V gene's germline CDR1 is SQVTM and CDR2 ANQGSEA. The CDR3 length is 13 residues. CDR3 loop: CSVFWSNNEKLFF. In DNA, the CDR3 is TGCAGCGTTTTTTGGTCTAATAATGAAAAACTGTTTTTT.

The rearrangement links TRBV5-6 to TRBJ1-2; the match to TRBD1 covers 7 bases. After removal of 4 bases from V and 8 bases from J, the junction contained 8 bases not matched to a gene. The CDR3 loop spans 13 amino acids. Germline values: CDR1 SGHDT, CDR2 YYEEEE. The CDR3 DNA sequence: TGTGCCAGCAGCCCTACAGGGGCCCTAGGCTACACCTTC. Its protein product is CASSPTGALGYTF. Full variable domain (remainder filled in from reference TRBV5-6 and TRBJ1-2): DAGVTQSPTHLIKTRGQQVTLRCSPKSGHDTVSWYQQALGQGPQFIFQYYEEEERQRGNFPDRFSGHQFPNYSSELNVNALLLGDSALYLCASSPTGALGYTFGSGTRLTVV.

The V gene is TRBV29-1, the J gene TRBJ2-3; 12 nucleotides agree with TRBD2. The ends lost 4 bases at V and 3 bases at J; junction bases unmatched: 11. CDR1 and CDR2 (germline): SQVTM, ANQGSEA. The CDR3 has 17 residues. CDR3 nucleotide sequence: TGCAGCGTTGTAGGGCTAGCGGGAGGGCGGAGAACAGATACGCAGTATTTT. Translated: CSVVGLAGGRRTDTQYF.

The chain joins TRBV6-4 to TRBJ1-1; 7 bases are a match to TRBD1. Germline assignment: CDR1 MRHNA and CDR2 SNTAGT. V shed 4 bases, J shed 1 base, and the junction held 6 bases outside the gene matches. The CDR3 spans 15 residues. CDR3 coding DNA: TGTGCCAGCAGTGTTAAACAGGGGCCGAACACTGAAGCTTTCTTT. The encoded protein is CASSVKQGPNTEAFF.

In its sample, this clone was seen once. The gene calls are TRBV6-5 and TRBJ2-2; no reliable D call. The CDR3 length is 16 residues. Trimming took off 0 bases at V and 0 bases at J, with 8 bases between the two ends. The germline V gene has CDR1 MNHEY and CDR2 SVGAGI. CDR3 DNA sequence: TGTGCCAGCAGTTACTCTGGCGGTACGAACACCGGGGAGCTGTTTTTT. It yields the protein CASSYSGGTNTGELFF.

The chain is built from TRBV7-6 and TRBJ2-5; D is possibly TRBD2 (5 bases). The J call may be incorrect, as the DNA end agrees better with TRBJ2-7. The germline CDR1 and CDR2 sequences are SGHVS and FNYEAQ. CDR3 length: 13 residues. CDR3: CASSARDSYEQYF. DNA of the CDR3: TGTGCCAGCAGCGCGAGGGACTCCTACGAGCAGTACTTC.

This chain links TRBV15 with TRBJ2-3, with D possibly being TRBD1 (6 bases). V was cut by 0 bases and J by 11 bases, with 12 bases left in between. The CDR3 spans 13 residues. CDR1 is LNHNV, CDR2 YYDKDF, per germline (reference sequence). The CDR3 DNA sequence: TGTGCCACCAGCAGAGAGGGAGCACAGGGGCAGTATTTT. Protein: CATSREGAQGQYF.

V gene TRBV5-6 combines with J gene TRBJ1-4; 7 positions match TRBD1. Germline V gene data show CDR1 as SGHDT and CDR2 as YYEEEE. Trimming at V came to 1 base and at J to 8 bases, leaving 8 bases not matched to a gene. CDR3 length: 15 residues. As DNA, the CDR3 is TGTGCCAGCAGCTTGAGACAGGGTGGTGGGGAAAAACTGTTTTTT. It encodes CASSLRQGGGEKLFF.

This clone was counted between two and nine times. The rearrangement uses TRBV10-3 and TRBJ2-3; a possible D gene is TRBD1 (5 bases). Deletions cut 0 bases from V and 2 bases from J, with 9 bases between. The germline V gene encodes CDR1 ENHRY and CDR2 SYGVKD. The CDR3 runs 15 residues. Here the CDR3 reads CAISESVGLTDTQYF. The CDR3, as DNA: TGTGCCATCAGTGAGTCGGTGGGGCTCACAGATACGCAGTATTTT.

The CDR3 DNA sequence: TGTGCCAGCTCAAAGGGGGCTAGCGGGATGAGCTCCTACAATGAGCAGTTCTTC. This codes for CASSKGASGMSSYNEQFF. The V and J genes are TRBV18 and TRBJ2-1; TRBD2 aligns across 9 bases. Germline assignment: CDR1 KGHSH and CDR2 LQKENI. The V and J ends lost 5 bases and 0 bases, in that order; junction bases with no gene match: 11. CDR3 size: 18 residues.

In its sample, this clone was seen once. The rearrangement joins TRBV6-1 to TRBJ2-4, with D possibly matching TRBD2 (6 bases). Trimming took 2 bases from V and 8 from J, leaving 13 bases between them. Germline V gene lookup returns CDR1 MNHNS and CDR2 SASEGT. This CDR3 has 14 residues. The CDR3, as DNA: TGTGCCAGCAGTGAAAGGAGTTGGGGGGACATTCAGTACTTC. Translating it yields CASSERSWGDIQYF.

V gene TRBV6-5 combines with J gene TRBJ1-1, with a possible D match to TRBD1 (5 bases). This CDR3 has 13 amino acids. Trimming left V 6 bases short and J 1 base short, with 9 bases between. Germline assignment: CDR1 MNHEY and CDR2 SVGAGI. The CDR3 nucleotides are TGTGCCAGCAGAGTCGGACAGAACACTGAAGCTTTCTTT. It yields the protein CASRVGQNTEAFF.

Only one count was recorded for this clone. The chain links TRBV19 to TRBJ1-3; no clear D gene. The CDR3 runs to 16 residues. V dropped 6 bases and J dropped 0 bases, with 15 bases sitting between them. Per germline, CDR1 LNHDA and CDR2 SQIVND (reference sequence). The CDR3 region has the DNA TGTGCCAGTAGGCGCGGCGCGGAGAGCTCTGGAAACACCATATATTTT. Translated, it gives CASRRGAESSGNTIYF.

This clone appeared a few times. The V gene is TRBV7-9, the J gene TRBJ1-5, with unresolved D. This CDR3 region has 13 residues. Per germline, CDR1 SEHNR and CDR2 FQNEAQ (reference sequence). Trimming removed 5 bases at V and 0 bases at J, with 5 bases between. The CDR3 protein is CASSPNSNQPQHF. The CDR3 DNA reads TGTGCCAGCAGCCCAAATAGCAATCAGCCCCAGCATTTT.